The next 29 T cell receptor beta chains were all read from a single sample in a study of blood T cell repertoires in COVID-19. Sequencing used immunoSEQ multiplex PCR; TCRdb keeps in-frame clones, though not all of them. The sample has hundreds of thousands of clones, 87% seen once. Material for sequencing was PBMCs or T cells enriched from blood (not recorded which). The receptors originated from a young woman with acute COVID-19.

The V gene is TRBV11-1, the J gene TRBJ2-5; 8 bases are a match to TRBD1. The CDR3 consists of 15 residues. Unmatched junction bases numbered 9, after V lost 5 bases and J lost 4 bases. Germline-derived CDR1 and CDR2 are SGHAT and FQDESV (reference sequence). In nucleotides, the CDR3 is TGTGCCAGCAGCCTACCACCAGGGGGCGGAGAGACCCAGTACTTC. Protein sequence: CASSLPPGGGETQYF.

This clone was detected once. The J gene is TRBJ1-1, the V gene TRBV19, with TRBD1 as a possible D gene (6 bases). The length of the CDR3 is 13 residues. The V gene lost 7 bases and the J gene lost 10 bases, with 19 bases spanning the gap. CDR1 and CDR2 from the germline V gene are LNHDA and SQIVND (reference sequence). The CDR3 DNA sequence: TGTGCCAGTACCCTCGGACAGAATGGAGGAGCTTTCTTT. This sequence encodes CASTLGQNGGAFF. The whole variable domain, remainder taken from reference TRBV19 and TRBJ1-1, is DGGITQSPKYLFRKEGQNVTLSCEQNLNHDAMYWYRQDPGQGLRLIYYSQIVNDFQKGDIAEGYSVSREKKESFPLTVTSAQKNPTAFYLCASTLGQNGGAFFGQGTRLTVV.

Written as DNA, the CDR3 is TGCAGCGTTGTTGGGACTGGGAACTCTGGAAACACCATATATTTT. Its protein is CSVVGTGNSGNTIYF. The chain has TRBV29-1 and TRBJ1-3, with D perhaps TRBD1 (5 bases). Germline CDR1 and CDR2: SQVTM and ANQGSEA. This CDR3 region has 15 residues. V was shortened by 4 bases and J by 0 bases, with 13 bases between the two germline ends.

The genes are TRBV2 and TRBJ2-6; 7 positions match TRBD1. This CDR3 is 14 amino acids long. Germline assignment: CDR1 SNHLY and CDR2 FYNNEI. J lost 10 bases, V lost 1 base, and 4 bases had no gene match. Here the CDR3 reads CASSEVDRMNVLTF. CDR3 nucleotides: TGTGCCAGCAGTGAAGTGGACAGGATGAACGTCCTGACTTTC.

The chain carries TRBV23-1 and TRBJ2-5; 9 bases match TRBD1. TRBV23-1 counts as an open reading frame of uncertain function. V shed 4 bases and J 5 bases; nucleotides not matched to a gene: 8. This CDR3 region has 15 residues. The CDR3 sequence: CASSPLGQGNETQYF. As DNA, the CDR3 is TGCGCCAGCAGTCCGCTCGGACAGGGGAACGAGACCCAGTACTTC.

The chain uses TRBV9 and TRBJ2-3; 12 nucleotides align to TRBD2. CDR1 is SGDLS and CDR2 is YYNGEE in the germline V gene. This CDR3 contains 15 residues. J was trimmed by 3 bases and V by 5 bases; bases with no gene match: 4. The CDR3 region is CASRRTSGITDTQYF. CDR3 nucleotide sequence: TGTGCCAGCAGAAGGACTAGCGGGATAACAGATACGCAGTATTTT.

The V call is TRBV7-9, the J call TRBJ1-1; perhaps TRBD1 as D (5 bases). Germline CDR1 reads SEHNR; CDR2 reads FQNEAQ (reference sequence). V lost 5 bases to trimming and J lost 2 bases, with 12 bases between them. CDR3 length: 14 residues. The CDR3 loop is CASSLDTTNTEAFF. In nucleotides, the CDR3 is TGTGCCAGCAGCCTGGACACGACTAACACTGAAGCTTTCTTT.

The rearrangement joins TRBV7-9 to TRBJ1-5; 7 nucleotides align to TRBD1. The CDR3 loop spans 15 amino acids. Germline V gene sequence: CDR1 SEHNR, CDR2 FQNEAQ (reference sequence). With 5 bases clipped from V and 4 bases from J, the junction kept 8 bases outside the gene matches. The CDR3 DNA follows: TGTGCCAGCAGCCCCGGGACAGCACATAATCAGCCCCAGCATTTT. It translates to CASSPGTAHNQPQHF. Using reference TRBV7-9 and TRBJ1-5 for the parts outside the CDR3, the full variable domain is DTGVSQNPRHKITKRGQNVTFRCDPISEHNRLYWYRQTLGQGPEFLTYFQNEAQLEKSRLLSDRFSAERPKGSFSTLEIQRTEQGDSAMYLCASSPGTAHNQPQHFGDGTRLSIL.

This clone came up once. The chain joins TRBV15 to TRBJ2-5; possibly TRBD1 for D (6 bases). Trimming stripped 1 base from V and 1 base from J, with 7 bases between. The CDR3 runs to 14 residues. Germline V gene sequence: CDR1 LNHNV, CDR2 YYDKDF (reference sequence). The CDR3 nucleotides are TGTGCCACCAGCAGAGGGACAGCCCAAGAGACCCAGTACTTC. Translation: CATSRGTAQETQYF.

This sequence joins TRBV14 and TRBJ2-7; 10 bases map to TRBD2. The CDR3 contains 16 residues. V gave up 2 bases and J gave up 4 bases; unmatched junction bases: 8. Germline V gives CDR1 SGHDN, CDR2 FVKESK. The CDR3 here is CASSQPRPSGRYEQYF. For the CDR3, the DNA is TGTGCCAGCAGCCAACCCAGACCTAGCGGGAGATACGAGCAGTACTTC.

The sample holds one count of this clone. This chain connects TRBV13 to TRBJ2-7; 9 bases are a match to TRBD1. The CDR3 runs to 14 residues. The V and J ends lost 0 bases and 6 bases, in that order; junction bases with no gene match: 3. Germline V gene data show CDR1 as PRHDT and CDR2 as FYEKMQ (reference sequence). CDR3 amino acids: CASSLGTGGSEQYF. CDR3 sequence (DNA): TGTGCCAGCAGCTTAGGGACAGGGGGGAGCGAGCAGTACTTC.

This clone was seen only a few times. DNA of the CDR3: TGTGCCAGCAGAACCGGGACAGGGAGTAATCAGCCCCAGCATTTT. Its protein product is CASRTGTGSNQPQHF. The chain uses TRBV2 and TRBJ1-5; 9 nucleotides match TRBD1. CDR1 SNHLY and CDR2 FYNNEI come from the germline V gene. CDR3 length equals 15 residues. After removal of 6 bases from V and 4 bases from J, the junction contained 7 bases not matched to a gene.

A single count supports this clone. The chain carries TRBV12-5 and TRBJ2-3, with D possibly being TRBD2 (6 bases). The germline CDR1 and CDR2 sequences are LGHNT and FRNRAP. The CDR3 is 14 amino acids. Trimming cost V 6 bases and J 0 bases, with 10 bases left between them. This CDR3 reads CASGPGTSTDTQYF. CDR3 nucleotides: TGTGCTAGTGGCCCAGGGACTAGCACAGATACGCAGTATTTT.

V is TRBV10-3 and J is TRBJ1-2; D call uncertain. The CDR3 covers 13 residues. V was trimmed by 8 bases and J by 4 bases, leaving 14 bases between them. Germline V gene data show CDR1 as ENHRY and CDR2 as SYGVKD. CDR3: CAIDTELSYGYTF. The CDR3 DNA reads as TGTGCCATCGATACAGAGCTTAGCTATGGCTACACCTTC.

This rearrangement joins TRBV7-2 to TRBJ2-7; TRBD2 matches 8 bases. The germline gives CDR1 SGHTA, CDR2 FQGNSA. The length of the CDR3 is 15 residues. Germline trimming cut 1 base from V and 4 bases from J; bases unmatched to any gene: 6. The CDR3 spells CASSLVSGDPYEQYF. For the CDR3, the DNA is TGTGCCAGCAGCTTAGTTAGCGGGGATCCTTACGAGCAGTACTTC.

The chain has TRBV9 and TRBJ1-1, with 8 bases identical to TRBD1. Trimming removed 4 bases from V and 5 bases from J; junction bases left unmatched: 10. The CDR3 spans 15 residues. Germline assignment: CDR1 SGDLS and CDR2 YYNGEE. For the CDR3, the DNA is TGTGCCAGCAGCTGGGCAGGGGGCGCCGCGACTGAAGCTTTCTTT. Translating it yields CASSWAGGAATEAFF. The full variable domain, rest sourced from reference TRBV9 and TRBJ1-1, is DSGVTQTPKHLITATGQRVTLRCSPRSGDLSVYWYQQSLDQGLQFLIQYYNGEERAKGNILERFSAQQFPDLHSELNLSSLELGDSALYFCASSWAGGAATEAFFGQGTRLTVV.

This clone was detected only a few times. This chain joins TRBV3-1 (or the pseudogene TRBV3-2) and TRBJ1-5, with D possibly being TRBD1 (6 bases). CDR3 length: 15 residues. Germline V gene sequence: CDR1 LGHDT, CDR2 YNNKEL (reference sequence). The germline V and J ends were trimmed by 7 bases and 6 bases, with 19 bases remaining between them. DNA of the CDR3: TGTGCCAGCAACTCACAAAGGGGGTCGGGTCAGCCCCAGCATTTT. Its translation: CASNSQRGSGQPQHF.

The count of this clone is one. This chain links TRBV19 with TRBJ1-2; tentatively, D is TRBD1 (5 bases). Germline assignment: CDR1 LNHDA and CDR2 SQIVND (reference sequence). There are 14 residues in the CDR3. V was pared by 6 bases and J by 4 bases, with 15 bases between. The CDR3 spells CASSGGASSYGYTF. CDR3 in DNA: TGTGCCAGTAGCGGAGGGGCTTCTAGCTATGGCTACACCTTC.

A few counts support this clone. This chain links TRBV30 with TRBJ2-1; 7 bases map to TRBD2. The CDR3 sequence is 14 residues long. Germline loops: CDR1 GTSNPN, CDR2 SVGIG (reference sequence). Trimming took 1 base from V and 9 from J; bases not matched to a gene: 9. The chain's CDR3 is CAWSGSSGNAEQFF. CDR3 nucleotide sequence: TGTGCCTGGAGTGGTTCAAGCGGGAACGCTGAGCAGTTCTTC.

This chain uses TRBV2 with TRBJ1-6, with D possibly matching TRBD1 (5 bases). The CDR3 has 15 amino acids. Trimming left V 5 bases short and J 9 bases short, with 17 bases between. Per germline, CDR1 SNHLY and CDR2 FYNNEI. CDR3 sequence reads: CASSRTERTISPLHF. Here the CDR3 DNA reads TGTGCCAGCAGTCGAACCGAAAGGACAATTTCACCCCTCCACTTT.

This chain uses TRBV5-1 with TRBJ1-1; the match to TRBD1 covers 8 bases. V lost 0 bases and J lost 3; bases outside the gene matches: 4. The germline gives CDR1 SGHRS, CDR2 YFSETQ. The CDR3 sequence is 15 residues long. CDR3 region: CASSLAAGGDTEAFF. The CDR3 region has the DNA TGCGCCAGCAGCTTGGCCGCAGGGGGCGACACTGAAGCTTTCTTT.

This chain connects TRBV2 to TRBJ2-3; TRBD2 agrees at 13 bases. The CDR3 is made up of 15 amino acids. Germline V gene sequence: CDR1 SNHLY, CDR2 FYNNEI. The V gene end was trimmed by 5 bases and the J gene end by 6 bases; junction bases not matched to a gene: 5. The CDR3: CASSRTSGGRDTQYF. In DNA form, the CDR3 reads TGTGCCAGCAGTAGGACTAGCGGGGGCAGGGATACGCAGTATTTT.

The V and J genes are TRBV9 and TRBJ2-2; D ambiguous. The CDR3 extends over 16 amino acids. V shed 3 bases and J shed 6 bases, with 18 bases lying between them. The V gene's germline CDR1 is SGDLS and CDR2 YYNGEE. CDR3 amino acids: CASSANPGRLSGELFF. CDR3 in DNA: TGTGCCAGCAGCGCCAACCCGGGTCGGTTATCCGGGGAGCTGTTTTTT.

V usage is TRBV5-4 and J usage is TRBJ2-7; 9 bases match TRBD2. CDR3 length equals 16 residues. Germline values: CDR1 SGHNT, CDR2 YYREEE (reference sequence). Trimming at V came to 4 bases and at J to 3 bases, leaving 11 bases not matched to a gene. CDR3 protein: CASSASRTSAVYEQYF. CDR3 in DNA: TGTGCCAGCAGCGCTTCGCGGACTAGCGCTGTCTACGAGCAGTACTTC.

The chain combines TRBV11-2 with TRBJ1-1; TRBD1 might be the D (6 bases). The CDR3 is 15 amino acids. The V gene lost 6 bases and the J gene lost 4 bases, with 18 bases spanning the gap. Germline CDR1 reads SGHAT; CDR2 reads FQNNGV. CDR3 in amino acids: CASRMTETGSTEAFF. DNA for the CDR3: TGTGCCAGCAGAATGACTGAGACAGGCAGCACTGAAGCTTTCTTT. The full variable domain, its missing parts supplied by reference TRBV11-2 and TRBJ1-1, is EAGVAQSPRYKIIEKRQSVAFWCNPISGHATLYWYQQILGQGPKLLIQFQNNGVVDDSQLPKDRFSAERLKGVDSTLKIQPAKLEDSAVYLCASRMTETGSTEAFFGQGTRLTVV.

CDR3 DNA: TGTGCCAGCTTCCCGGACAGAAACACTGAAGCTTTCTTT. Protein sequence: CASFPDRNTEAFF. The V gene is TRBV18, the J gene TRBJ1-1; D possibly corresponds to TRBD1 (6 bases). Trimming stripped 7 bases from V and 2 bases from J, with 11 bases between. CDR3 length: 13 amino acids. Germline V gene lookup returns CDR1 KGHSH and CDR2 LQKENI.

The rearrangement links TRBV4-1 to TRBJ1-6; a weak D match, TRBD1 (6 bases). The length of the CDR3 is 13 residues. Trimming cost V 3 bases and J 12 bases, with 12 bases left between them. Germline values: CDR1 MGHRA, CDR2 YSYEKL. The chain's CDR3 is CASSQGQQGPLHF. For the CDR3, the DNA is TGCGCCAGCAGCCAGGGACAACAGGGACCCCTCCACTTT.

The rearrangement joins TRBV19 to TRBJ1-1; the D gene is possibly TRBD1 (5 bases). The CDR3 contains 12 residues. CDR1 LNHDA and CDR2 SQIVND come from the germline V gene (reference sequence). V was shortened by 2 bases and J by 9 bases, with 10 bases between the two germline ends. CDR3 protein: CASSIKEGQAFF. For the CDR3, the DNA is TGTGCCAGTAGTATAAAGGAGGGGCAAGCTTTCTTT.

The rearrangement links TRBV10-3 to TRBJ2-1; TRBD1 might be the D (6 bases). Trimming left V 6 bases short and J 3 bases short, with 12 bases between. Germline CDR1 ENHRY, CDR2 SYGVKD. The CDR3 length is 14 residues. CDR3 sequence: CAIRTGTHYNEQFF. In nucleotides, the CDR3 is TGTGCCATCAGAACCGGGACACACTACAATGAGCAGTTCTTC.